A selection of T cell receptor beta chains follows, all from one sample in a study of regulatory T cells in long-lasting Graves disease. Via MiXCR, TCRdb re-called the multiplex PCR reads, giving one row per CDR3 protein. Here the sample spans 400,000 to 500,000 distinct CDR3 sequences, approximately 16% being singletons. Separately, the same data were catalogued under a study of T cells in Graves' hyperthyroidism and ophthalmopathy.

Sequenced here: peripheral blood mononuclear cells (PBMCs), sampled at new diagnosis, from a patient treated with antithyroid drugs. The receptors come from a woman aged 18-30 years with Graves disease. CDR3s leave out the opening cysteine and the closing phenylalanine or tryptophan. The order of the fields is clone size, V gene, CDR3 protein. Size values are once, few and many counts, or a class for expanded clones, and some rows have none.

size: NA; V: TRBV2; CDR3: ASSLARIDPGGANVLT
size: NA; V: TRBV5-5; CDR3: ASSLSPGRNTGELF
size: many; V: TRBV6-9; CDR3: ASSYGRGVIETQY
size: NA; V: TRBV5-1; CDR3: ASSLTSGGYNEQL
size: NA; V: TRBV12-3/TRBV12-4; CDR3: ASRKQGYIRY
size: many; V: TRBV27; CDR3: ASSLSGLAGVWETQY
size: few; V: TRBV4-2; CDR3: ASSQELRNQPQH
size: many; V: TRBV12-3/TRBV12-4; CDR3: ASTQDRANTEAF
size: few; V: TRBV10-3; CDR3: AIREGTYEQY
size: many; V: TRBV7-9; CDR3: ASSPRGANEQY
size: many; V: TRBV3-1; CDR3: ASSQVAYEQY
size: once; V: TRBV7-2; CDR3: ASSSPSGRTGDKQF
size: few; V: TRBV10-3; CDR3: AISESGRTGTGELF
size: few; V: TRBV6-5; CDR3: ASSLGVFTEAF
size: NA; V: TRBV9; CDR3: ASSVDGGSYNEQF
size: many; V: TRBV7-9; CDR3: ASSLGDYEQY
size: few; V: TRBV15; CDR3: ATSRVGLAPSTDTQY
size: NA; V: TRBV9; CDR3: ASSTIAGYASPEQF
size: NA; V: TRBV4-1; CDR3: ASSQEAESPNTGELF
size: many; V: TRBV30; CDR3: AWSGDRAQPQH
size: NA; V: TRBV13; CDR3: ASSPSGLAGVELF
size: many; V: TRBV5-1; CDR3: ASSGLRLSGYNEQF
size: few; V: TRBV15; CDR3: ATSTTGGRNTIY
size: once; V: TRBV7-8; CDR3: ASSLAGTSGSNRNEQF
size: many; V: TRBV29-1; CDR3: SVDGQGPRTETQY
size: many; V: TRBV20-1; CDR3: SARETGTSGITDTQY
size: NA; V: TRBV28; CDR3: ASSQAGFASPLH
size: few; V: TRBV20-1; CDR3: SATQLAAYNEQF
size: few; V: TRBV5-6; CDR3: ASSLPGVNTGELF
size: few; V: TRBV5-6; CDR3: ASSLVPPGELF
size: NA; V: TRBV27; CDR3: ASSSSPRAGRSNQPQH
size: few; V: TRBV7-2; CDR3: ASSQPGQSYGYT
size: many; V: TRBV7-9; CDR3: ASRPLAGGLPDTQY
size: NA; V: TRBV30; CDR3: AWSMGPLYEQY
size: NA; V: TRBV5-1; CDR3: ASSPIADTQY
size: few; V: TRBV10-3; CDR3: AISPDRGDEETQY
size: NA; V: TRBV12-3/TRBV12-4; CDR3: ASRSGQGPSPLH
size: few; V: TRBV6-5; CDR3: ASSYGGEGNEQF
size: NA; V: TRBV7-3; CDR3: ASSLDREGPYNEQF
size: NA; V: TRBV6-4; CDR3: ASSETSLPRNTEAF
size: many; V: TRBV28; CDR3: ASRPNRGPFGYEQY
size: NA; V: TRBV7-3; CDR3: ASSRLAGVNTGELF